This TCR beta chain was captured by sequencing in a study of blood T cell repertoires in COVID-19. About the research overall: Sources were T cells, B-cell-depleted T cells, or PBMCs; the material itself was cDNA or gDNA.

Trimming removed 1 base from V and 2 bases from J, with 10 bases in between. This CDR3 region has 15 residues. From germline, CDR1 is SNHLY and CDR2 FYNNEI. In the original workflow: Estimates of nucleated cell counts were drawn from the amplification of reference gene primers. The protocol was immunoSEQ multiplex PCR, while the TCRdb copy is restricted to in-frame clones and leaves out a portion. D and trimming come from the DNA, and the V and J calls and clone size come from that table. This repertoire shows 30,000 to 50,000 clones, 75% to 90% found once; its top ten account for about 14%. The sequence was collected from a man in his fifties with active or convalescent COVID-19. V gene TRBV2 combines with J gene TRBJ2-3, with a weak D call TRBD2 (6 bases). Sample: peripheral blood. The CDR3 bases are TGTGCCAGCAGTGAAGTAGGAGGGGACACAGATACGCAGTATTTT. Its protein is CASSEVGGDTDTQYF.